The subject of this entry is one TCR beta chain. No antigen is known for it. The input lacks base qualities; no much larger clone sits a single base away. Other DNA variants within this sample encode the same CDR3. From the cysteine up to the phenylalanine, the CDR3 has a length of 12 residues. This entry keeps only the CDR3 DNA: 36 bases, framed from base 1. V is clipped by 1 base and J by 1 base, and the sequence between their germline boundaries is 2 bases long. Per the germline V gene, SGHAT is the CDR1 and FQNNGV is the CDR2. This specimen belongs to a study of control samples from healthy donors and cancer patients (dated by TCRdb to the early 2020s). The library was generated by the immunoSEQ multiplex PCR assay. Here the immuneACCESS table is served through TCRdb, limited to in-frame sequences with V and J called. Missing clones are a known gap in these copies; in checked studies unresolved V genes cover under half, and the rest lacks a known reason. Present in this sample are 75,000 to 100,000 clones, roughly nine tenths of which were seen just once. Clones ranked in the top ten supply around 1.3% of the sample.

The source is a woman aged 45-65 years in good health. The specimen was blood. The sequence links TRBV11-2 to TRBJ2-7; confidence is insufficient to name the D gene. The DNA reads TGTGCCAGCAGCTTAGCTTCCTACGAGCAGTACTTC. This is translated as CASSLASYEQYF.